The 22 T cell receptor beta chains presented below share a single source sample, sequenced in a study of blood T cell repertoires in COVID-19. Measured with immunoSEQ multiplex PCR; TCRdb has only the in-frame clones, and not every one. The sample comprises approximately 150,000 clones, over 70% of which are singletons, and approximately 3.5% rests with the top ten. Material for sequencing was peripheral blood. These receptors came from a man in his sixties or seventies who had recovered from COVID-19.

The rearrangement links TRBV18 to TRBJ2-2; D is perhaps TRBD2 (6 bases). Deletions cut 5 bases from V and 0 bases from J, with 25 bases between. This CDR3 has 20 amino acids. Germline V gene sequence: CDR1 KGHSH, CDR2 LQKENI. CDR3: CASSSMTSFWDSSNTGELFF. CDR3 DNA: TGTGCCAGCTCATCCATGACCTCCTTTTGGGACTCCTCGAACACCGGGGAGCTGTTTTTT. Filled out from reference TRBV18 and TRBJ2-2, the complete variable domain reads NAGVMQNPRHLVRRRGQEARLRCSPMKGHSHVYWYRQLPEEGLKFMVYLQKENIIDESGMPKERFSAEFPKEGPSILRIQQVVRGDSAAYFCASSSMTSFWDSSNTGELFFGEGSRLTVL.

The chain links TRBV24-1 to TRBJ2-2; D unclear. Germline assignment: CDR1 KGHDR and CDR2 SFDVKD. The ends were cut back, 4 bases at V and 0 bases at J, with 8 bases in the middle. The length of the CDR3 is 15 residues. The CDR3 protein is CATSDSPANTGELFF. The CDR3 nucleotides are TGTGCCACCAGTGACTCCCCGGCGAACACCGGGGAGCTGTTTTTT.

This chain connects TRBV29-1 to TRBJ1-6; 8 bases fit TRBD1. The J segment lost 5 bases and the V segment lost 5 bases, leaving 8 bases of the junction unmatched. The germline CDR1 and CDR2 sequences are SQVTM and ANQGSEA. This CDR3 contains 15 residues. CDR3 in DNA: TGCAGCGTTAGGTCCGGGACAGGAGATAATTCACCCCTCCACTTT. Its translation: CSVRSGTGDNSPLHF.

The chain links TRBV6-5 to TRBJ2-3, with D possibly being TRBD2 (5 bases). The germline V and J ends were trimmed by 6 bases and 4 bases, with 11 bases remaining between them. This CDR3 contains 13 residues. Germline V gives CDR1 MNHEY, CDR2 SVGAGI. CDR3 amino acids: CASRTMIADTQYF. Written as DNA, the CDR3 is TGTGCCAGCAGGACTATGATCGCAGATACGCAGTATTTT.

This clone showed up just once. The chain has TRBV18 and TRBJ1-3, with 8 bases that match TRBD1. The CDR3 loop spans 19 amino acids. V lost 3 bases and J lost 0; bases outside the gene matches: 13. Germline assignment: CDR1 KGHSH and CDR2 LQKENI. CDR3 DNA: TGTGCCAGCTCACCCTCCGGGACAGGCAACCGAGGCTCTGGAAACACCATATATTTT. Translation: CASSPSGTGNRGSGNTIYF.

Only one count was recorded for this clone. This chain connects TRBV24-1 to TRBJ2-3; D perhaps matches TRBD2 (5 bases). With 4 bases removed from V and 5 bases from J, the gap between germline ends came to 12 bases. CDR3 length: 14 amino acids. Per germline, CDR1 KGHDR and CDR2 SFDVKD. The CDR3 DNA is TGTGCCACCAGTGACCGGGGAATAGGAGATACGCAGTATTTT. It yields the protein CATSDRGIGDTQYF.

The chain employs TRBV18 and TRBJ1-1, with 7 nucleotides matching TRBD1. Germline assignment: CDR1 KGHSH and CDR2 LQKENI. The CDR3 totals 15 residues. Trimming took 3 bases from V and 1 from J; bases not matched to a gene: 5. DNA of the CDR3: TGTGCCAGCTCACCTGAGACAGGGACGAACACTGAAGCTTTCTTT. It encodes CASSPETGTNTEAFF.

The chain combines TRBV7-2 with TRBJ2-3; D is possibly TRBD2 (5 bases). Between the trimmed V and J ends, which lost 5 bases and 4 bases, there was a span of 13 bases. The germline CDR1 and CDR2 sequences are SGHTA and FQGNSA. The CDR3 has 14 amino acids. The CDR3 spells CASSDGVVSDTQYF. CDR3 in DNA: TGTGCCAGCAGCGACGGGGTGGTCTCAGATACGCAGTATTTT.

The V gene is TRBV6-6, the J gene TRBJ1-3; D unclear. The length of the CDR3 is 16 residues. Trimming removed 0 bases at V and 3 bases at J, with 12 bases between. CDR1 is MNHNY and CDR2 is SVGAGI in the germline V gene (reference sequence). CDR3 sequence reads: CASSYSAADFGNTIYF. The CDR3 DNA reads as TGTGCCAGCAGTTACTCGGCGGCAGATTTTGGAAACACCATATATTTT.

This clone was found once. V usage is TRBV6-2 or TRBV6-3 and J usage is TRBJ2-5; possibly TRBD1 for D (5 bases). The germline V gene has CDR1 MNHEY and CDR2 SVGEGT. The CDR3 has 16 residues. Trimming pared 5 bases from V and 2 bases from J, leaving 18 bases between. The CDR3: CASSNTGWGPQETQYF. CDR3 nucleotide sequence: TGTGCCAGCAGTAACACAGGTTGGGGCCCACAAGAGACCCAGTACTTC.

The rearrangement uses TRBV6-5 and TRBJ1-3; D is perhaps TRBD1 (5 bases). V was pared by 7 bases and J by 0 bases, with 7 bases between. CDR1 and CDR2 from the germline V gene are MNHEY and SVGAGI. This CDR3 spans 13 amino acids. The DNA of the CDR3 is TGTGCCAGCACAGGGATCTCTGGAAACACCATATATTTT. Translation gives CASTGISGNTIYF.

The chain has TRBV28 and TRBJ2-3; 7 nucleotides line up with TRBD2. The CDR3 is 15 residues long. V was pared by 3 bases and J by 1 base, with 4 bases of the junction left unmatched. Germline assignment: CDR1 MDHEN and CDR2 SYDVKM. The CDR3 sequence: CASSLAGAGTDTQYF. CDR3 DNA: TGTGCCAGCAGTTTGGCGGGAGCGGGCACAGATACGCAGTATTTT.

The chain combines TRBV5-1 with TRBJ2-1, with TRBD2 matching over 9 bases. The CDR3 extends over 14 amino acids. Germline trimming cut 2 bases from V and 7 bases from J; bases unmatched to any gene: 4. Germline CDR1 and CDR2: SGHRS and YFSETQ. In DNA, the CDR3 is TGCGCCAGCAGCTTCCAGCTAGCGGGGAATGAGCAGTTCTTC. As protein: CASSFQLAGNEQFF.

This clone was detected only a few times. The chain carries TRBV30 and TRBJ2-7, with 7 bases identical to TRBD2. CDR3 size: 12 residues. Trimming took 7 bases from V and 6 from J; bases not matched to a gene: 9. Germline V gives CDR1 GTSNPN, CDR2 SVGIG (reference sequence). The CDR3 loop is CAFKTSWGEQYF. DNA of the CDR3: TGTGCCTTTAAGACTAGCTGGGGCGAGCAGTACTTC.

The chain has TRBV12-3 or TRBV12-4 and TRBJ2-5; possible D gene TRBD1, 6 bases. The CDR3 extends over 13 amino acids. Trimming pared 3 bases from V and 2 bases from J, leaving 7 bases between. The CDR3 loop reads CASSFQGQETQYF. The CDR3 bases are TGTGCCAGCAGTTTTCAGGGGCAAGAGACCCAGTACTTC.

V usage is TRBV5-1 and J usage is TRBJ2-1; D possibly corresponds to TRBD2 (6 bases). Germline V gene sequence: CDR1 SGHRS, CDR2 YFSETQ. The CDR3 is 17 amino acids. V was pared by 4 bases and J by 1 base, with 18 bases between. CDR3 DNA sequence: TGCGCCAGCAGCGCTTCTTTTGGCGGGATGTCCTACAATGAGCAGTTCTTC. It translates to CASSASFGGMSYNEQFF.

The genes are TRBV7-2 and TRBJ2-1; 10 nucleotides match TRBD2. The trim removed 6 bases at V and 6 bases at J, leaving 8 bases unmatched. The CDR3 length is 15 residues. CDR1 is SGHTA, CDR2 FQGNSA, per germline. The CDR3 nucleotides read TGTGCCAGCAGTCAACCGGGACTAGCGAGCAATGAGCAGTTCTTC. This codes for CASSQPGLASNEQFF.

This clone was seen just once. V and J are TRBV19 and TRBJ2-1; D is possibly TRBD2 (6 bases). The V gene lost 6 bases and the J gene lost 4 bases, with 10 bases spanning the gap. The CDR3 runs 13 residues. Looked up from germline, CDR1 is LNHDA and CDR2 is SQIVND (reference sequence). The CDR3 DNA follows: TGTGCCAGTAGCACCCTAGCGTACAATGAGCAGTTCTTC. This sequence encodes CASSTLAYNEQFF.

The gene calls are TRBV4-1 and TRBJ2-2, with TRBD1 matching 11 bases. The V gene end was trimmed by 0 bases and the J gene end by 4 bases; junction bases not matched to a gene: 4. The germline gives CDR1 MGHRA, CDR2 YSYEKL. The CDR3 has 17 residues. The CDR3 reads CASSQDRTGGFTGELFF. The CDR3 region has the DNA TGCGCCAGCAGCCAAGATCGGACAGGGGGCTTCACCGGGGAGCTGTTTTTT.

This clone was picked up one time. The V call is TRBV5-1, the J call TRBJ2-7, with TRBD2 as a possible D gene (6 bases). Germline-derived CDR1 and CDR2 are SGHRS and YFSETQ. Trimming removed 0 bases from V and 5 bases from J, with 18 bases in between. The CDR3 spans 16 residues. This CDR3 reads CASSLESPLANDEQYF. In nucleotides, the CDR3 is TGCGCCAGCAGCTTGGAATCCCCTCTAGCGAACGACGAGCAGTACTTC.

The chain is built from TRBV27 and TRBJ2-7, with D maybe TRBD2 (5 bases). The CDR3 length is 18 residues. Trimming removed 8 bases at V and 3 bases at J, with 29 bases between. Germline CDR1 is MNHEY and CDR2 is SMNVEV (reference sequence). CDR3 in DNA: TGTGCCAGCGCTCCCGGAGGAGGCCACACCAGCACCTACTACGAGCAGTACTTC. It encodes CASAPGGGHTSTYYEQYF.

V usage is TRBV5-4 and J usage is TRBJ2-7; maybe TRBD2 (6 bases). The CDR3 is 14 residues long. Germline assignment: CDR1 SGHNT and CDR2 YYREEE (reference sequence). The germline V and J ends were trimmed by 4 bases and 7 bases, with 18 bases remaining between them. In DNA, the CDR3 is TGTGCCAGCAGCCCAGGAGGGACTCCGGGGGAGCAGTACTTC. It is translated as CASSPGGTPGEQYF.